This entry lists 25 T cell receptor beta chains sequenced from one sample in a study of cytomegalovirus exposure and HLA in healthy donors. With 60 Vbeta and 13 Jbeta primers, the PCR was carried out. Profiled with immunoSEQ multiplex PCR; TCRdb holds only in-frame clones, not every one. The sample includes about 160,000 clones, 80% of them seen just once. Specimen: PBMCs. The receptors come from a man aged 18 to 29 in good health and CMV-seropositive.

The CDR3 loop reads CASSSDSSSYNEQFF. In DNA, the CDR3 is TGTGCCAGCAGCTCCGATAGTAGCTCCTACAATGAGCAGTTCTTC. The V gene is TRBV7-3, the J gene TRBJ2-1; no clear D gene. CDR3 length: 15 residues. CDR1 SGHTA and CDR2 FQGTGA come from the germline V gene. V was cut by 4 bases and J by 0 bases, with 10 bases left in between.

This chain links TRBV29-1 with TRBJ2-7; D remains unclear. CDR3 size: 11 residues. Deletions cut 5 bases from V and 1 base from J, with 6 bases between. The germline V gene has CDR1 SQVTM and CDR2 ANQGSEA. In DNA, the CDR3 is TGCAGCGTTTTCTTGTCCTACGAGCAGTACTTC. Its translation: CSVFLSYEQYF.

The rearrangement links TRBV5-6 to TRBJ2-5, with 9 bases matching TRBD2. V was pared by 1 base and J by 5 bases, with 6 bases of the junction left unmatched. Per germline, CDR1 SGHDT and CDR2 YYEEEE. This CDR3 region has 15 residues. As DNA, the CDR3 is TGTGCCAGCAGCTTGTTGCGGGGGGGCGGTGAGACCCAGTACTTC. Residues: CASSLLRGGGETQYF.

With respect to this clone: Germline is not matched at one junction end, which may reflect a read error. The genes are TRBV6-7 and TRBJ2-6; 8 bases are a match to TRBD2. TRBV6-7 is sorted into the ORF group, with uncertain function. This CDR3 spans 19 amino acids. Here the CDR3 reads CASSSFQGGGNSGANGLTF. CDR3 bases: TGTGCCAGCAGCTCCTTCCAGGGCGGGGGGAACTCTGGGGCCAACGGCCTGACTTTC.

The CDR3 here is CASSPPPSANTIYF. The CDR3 DNA reads TGTGCCAGCTCACCACCTCCCTCCGCGAACACCATATATTTT. The chain couples TRBV18 to TRBJ1-3; D ambiguous. In germline, CDR1 is KGHSH, CDR2 LQKENI. This CDR3 has 14 residues. V shed 0 bases and J shed 7 bases, with 10 bases lying between them.

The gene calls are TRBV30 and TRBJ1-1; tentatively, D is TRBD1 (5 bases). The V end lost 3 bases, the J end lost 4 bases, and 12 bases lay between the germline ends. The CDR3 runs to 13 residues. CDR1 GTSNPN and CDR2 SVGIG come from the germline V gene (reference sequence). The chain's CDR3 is CAWREKGFTEAFF. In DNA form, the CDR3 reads TGTGCCTGGAGAGAGAAGGGGTTCACTGAAGCTTTCTTT.

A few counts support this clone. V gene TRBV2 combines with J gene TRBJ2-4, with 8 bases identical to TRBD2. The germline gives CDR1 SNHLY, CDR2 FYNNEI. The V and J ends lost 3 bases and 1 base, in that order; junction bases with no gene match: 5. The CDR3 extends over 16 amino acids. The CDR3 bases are TGTGCCAGCAGTGAGGGAACGGGGGGGGCCAAAAACATTCAGTACTTC. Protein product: CASSEGTGGAKNIQYF.

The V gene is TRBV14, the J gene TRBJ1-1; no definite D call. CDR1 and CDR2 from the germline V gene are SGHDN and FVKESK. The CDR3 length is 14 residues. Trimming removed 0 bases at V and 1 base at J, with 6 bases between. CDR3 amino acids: CASSQDRGNTEAFF. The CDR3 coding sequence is TGTGCCAGCAGCCAAGACAGAGGGAACACTGAAGCTTTCTTT.

The CDR3 here is CASSLEGRGGTDTQYF. The CDR3 region has the DNA TGTGCCAGCAGCTTAGAGGGGCGGGGGGGCACAGATACGCAGTATTTT. The chain combines TRBV7-2 with TRBJ2-3, with 8 bases matching TRBD2. The germline CDR1 and CDR2 sequences are SGHTA and FQGNSA. This CDR3 has 16 amino acids. V trimming: 1 base; J trimming: 1 base; junction bases outside the gene matches: 4.

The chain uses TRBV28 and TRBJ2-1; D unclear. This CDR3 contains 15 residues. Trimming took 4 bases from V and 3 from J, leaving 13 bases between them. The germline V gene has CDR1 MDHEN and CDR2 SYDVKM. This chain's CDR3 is CASSSTPWHYNEQFF. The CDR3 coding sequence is TGTGCCAGCAGTTCCACCCCTTGGCACTACAATGAGCAGTTCTTC.

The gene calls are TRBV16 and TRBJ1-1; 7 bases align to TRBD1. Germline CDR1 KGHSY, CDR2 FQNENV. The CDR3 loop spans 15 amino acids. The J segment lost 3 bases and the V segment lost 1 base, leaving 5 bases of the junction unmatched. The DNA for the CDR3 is TGTGCCAGCAGCCAATATTCAGGGGGTTACACTGAAGCTTTCTTT. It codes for CASSQYSGGYTEAFF.

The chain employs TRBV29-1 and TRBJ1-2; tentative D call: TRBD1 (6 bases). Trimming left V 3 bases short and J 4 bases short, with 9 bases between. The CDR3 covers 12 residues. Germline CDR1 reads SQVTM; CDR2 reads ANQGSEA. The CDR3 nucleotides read TGCAGCGTTGAGGACAGTTCCTATGGCTACACCTTC. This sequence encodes CSVEDSSYGYTF.

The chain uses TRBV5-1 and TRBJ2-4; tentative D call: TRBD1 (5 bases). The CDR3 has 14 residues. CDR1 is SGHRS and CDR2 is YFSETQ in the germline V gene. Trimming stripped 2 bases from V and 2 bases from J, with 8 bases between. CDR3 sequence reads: CASSLWGSKNIQYF. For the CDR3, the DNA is TGCGCCAGCAGCTTATGGGGCTCCAAAAACATTCAGTACTTC.

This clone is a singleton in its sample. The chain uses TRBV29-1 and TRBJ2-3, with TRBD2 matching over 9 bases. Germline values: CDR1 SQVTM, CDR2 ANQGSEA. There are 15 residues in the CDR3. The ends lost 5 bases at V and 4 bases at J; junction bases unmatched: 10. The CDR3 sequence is CSVRPSGGSADTQYF. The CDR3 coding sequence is TGCAGCGTTAGACCAAGCGGGGGGTCCGCAGATACGCAGTATTTT.

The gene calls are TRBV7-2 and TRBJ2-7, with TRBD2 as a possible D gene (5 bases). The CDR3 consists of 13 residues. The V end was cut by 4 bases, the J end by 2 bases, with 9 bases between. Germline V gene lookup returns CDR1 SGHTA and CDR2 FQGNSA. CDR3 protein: CASSSGVPYEQYF. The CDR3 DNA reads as TGTGCCAGCAGCTCCGGGGTACCCTACGAGCAGTACTTC.

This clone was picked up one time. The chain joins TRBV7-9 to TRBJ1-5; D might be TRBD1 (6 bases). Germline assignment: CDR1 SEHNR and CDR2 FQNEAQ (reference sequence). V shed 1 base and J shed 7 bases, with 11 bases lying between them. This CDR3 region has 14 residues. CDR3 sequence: CASSLGQGKQPQHF. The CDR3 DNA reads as TGTGCCAGCAGCTTAGGGCAGGGGAAACAGCCCCAGCATTTT.

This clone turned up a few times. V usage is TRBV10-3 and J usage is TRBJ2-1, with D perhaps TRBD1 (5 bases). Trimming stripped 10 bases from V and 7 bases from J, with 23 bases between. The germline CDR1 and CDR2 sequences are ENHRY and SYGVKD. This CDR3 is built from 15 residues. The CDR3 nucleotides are TGTGCCACAACGCCTGAGGCCCTCAGGGCGAATGAGCAGTTCTTC. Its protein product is CATTPEALRANEQFF.

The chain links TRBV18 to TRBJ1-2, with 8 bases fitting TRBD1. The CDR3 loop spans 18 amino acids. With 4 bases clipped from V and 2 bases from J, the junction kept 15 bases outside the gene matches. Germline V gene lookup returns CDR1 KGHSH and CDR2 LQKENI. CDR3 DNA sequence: TGTGCCAGCTCACTGGGGGCGTTTGGGACAGGTCACAACTATGGCTACACCTTC. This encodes CASSLGAFGTGHNYGYTF.

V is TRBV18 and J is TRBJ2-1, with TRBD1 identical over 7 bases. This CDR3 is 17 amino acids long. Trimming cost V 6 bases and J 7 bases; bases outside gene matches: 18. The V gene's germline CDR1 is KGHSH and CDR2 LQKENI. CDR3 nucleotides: TGTGCCAGCTCTGGACGTCGACAGGGAATAGGTTCGAATGAGCAGTTCTTC. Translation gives CASSGRRQGIGSNEQFF.

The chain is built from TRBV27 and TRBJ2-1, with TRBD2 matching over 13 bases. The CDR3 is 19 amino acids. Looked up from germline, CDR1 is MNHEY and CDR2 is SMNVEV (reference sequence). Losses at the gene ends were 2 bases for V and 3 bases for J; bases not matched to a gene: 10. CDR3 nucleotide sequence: TGTGCCAGCAGTTTACGGGGACTAGCGGGAATCTCGATCTACAATGAGCAGTTCTTC. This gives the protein CASSLRGLAGISIYNEQFF.

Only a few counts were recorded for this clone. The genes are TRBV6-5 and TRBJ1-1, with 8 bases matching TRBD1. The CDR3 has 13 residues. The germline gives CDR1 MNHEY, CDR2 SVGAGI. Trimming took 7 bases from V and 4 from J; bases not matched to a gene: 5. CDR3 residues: CASTNTGGTEAFF. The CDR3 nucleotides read TGTGCCAGCACGAATACAGGGGGCACTGAAGCTTTCTTT.

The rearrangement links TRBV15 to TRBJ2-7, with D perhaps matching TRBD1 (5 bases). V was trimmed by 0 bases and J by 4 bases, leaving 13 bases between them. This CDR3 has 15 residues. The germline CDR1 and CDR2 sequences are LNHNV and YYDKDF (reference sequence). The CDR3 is CATSREGQGWYEQYF. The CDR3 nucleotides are TGTGCCACCAGCAGAGAAGGGCAGGGTTGGTACGAGCAGTACTTC.

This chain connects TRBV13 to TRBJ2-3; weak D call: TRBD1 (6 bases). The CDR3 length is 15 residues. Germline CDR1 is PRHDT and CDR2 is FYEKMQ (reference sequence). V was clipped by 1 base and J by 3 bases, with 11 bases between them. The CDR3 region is CASSLEGRGTDTQYF. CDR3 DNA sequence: TGTGCCAGCAGCTTAGAGGGCAGGGGAACAGATACGCAGTATTTT.

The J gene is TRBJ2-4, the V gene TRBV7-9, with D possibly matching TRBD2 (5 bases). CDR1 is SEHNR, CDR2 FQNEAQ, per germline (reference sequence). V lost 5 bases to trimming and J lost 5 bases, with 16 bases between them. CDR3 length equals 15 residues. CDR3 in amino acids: CASSPWAGSENIQYF. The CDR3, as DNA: TGTGCCAGCAGCCCCTGGGCGGGTTCGGAAAACATTCAGTACTTC.

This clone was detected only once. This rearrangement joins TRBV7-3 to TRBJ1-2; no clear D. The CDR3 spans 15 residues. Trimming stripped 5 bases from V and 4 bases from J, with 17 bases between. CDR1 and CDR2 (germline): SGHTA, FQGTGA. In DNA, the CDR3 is TGTGCCAGCAGCACCGCTGGCGAGGGAGTCTATGGCTACACCTTC. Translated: CASSTAGEGVYGYTF.